The source of this TCR beta chain is a study of cytomegalovirus exposure and HLA in healthy donors. The CDR3 extends over 14 amino acids. With 4 bases clipped from V and 5 bases from J, the junction kept 2 bases outside the gene matches. Germline V lookup: CDR1 KGHSH, CDR2 LQKENI. The PCR contained 60 Vbeta and 13 Jbeta primers. Study processing details: In a later analysis, some 10 million of 83 million or so unique beta chains occurred in at least two donors. The repertoire was sequenced with immunoSEQ multiplex PCR; TCRdb's copy has only in-frame clones and lacks some. V, J and clone size were drawn from that table, and D and trimming were deduced from the DNA. Seen here are 150,000 to 200,000 clones, approximately 80% observed once, and the top ten hold around 14%. General study points: Most TCR sequences proved rare, with some public TCRs found in many donors. Accurate prediction of most subjects' HLA-A and HLA-B alleles from TCR beta sequences was reported. Reports showed the classifier diagnosing cytomegalovirus status with high specificity and sensitivity.

A remark on this clone: No antigen is known for it.

Sequenced material: PBMCs. The rearrangement joins TRBV18 to TRBJ1-5; 10 bases agree with TRBD1. The sequence was collected from a woman between 35 and 50 years old in good health and CMV-seronegative. CDR3 residues: CASSLGQGDQPQHF. The CDR3, as DNA: TGTGCCAGCTCACTCGGACAGGGGGATCAGCCCCAGCATTTT.